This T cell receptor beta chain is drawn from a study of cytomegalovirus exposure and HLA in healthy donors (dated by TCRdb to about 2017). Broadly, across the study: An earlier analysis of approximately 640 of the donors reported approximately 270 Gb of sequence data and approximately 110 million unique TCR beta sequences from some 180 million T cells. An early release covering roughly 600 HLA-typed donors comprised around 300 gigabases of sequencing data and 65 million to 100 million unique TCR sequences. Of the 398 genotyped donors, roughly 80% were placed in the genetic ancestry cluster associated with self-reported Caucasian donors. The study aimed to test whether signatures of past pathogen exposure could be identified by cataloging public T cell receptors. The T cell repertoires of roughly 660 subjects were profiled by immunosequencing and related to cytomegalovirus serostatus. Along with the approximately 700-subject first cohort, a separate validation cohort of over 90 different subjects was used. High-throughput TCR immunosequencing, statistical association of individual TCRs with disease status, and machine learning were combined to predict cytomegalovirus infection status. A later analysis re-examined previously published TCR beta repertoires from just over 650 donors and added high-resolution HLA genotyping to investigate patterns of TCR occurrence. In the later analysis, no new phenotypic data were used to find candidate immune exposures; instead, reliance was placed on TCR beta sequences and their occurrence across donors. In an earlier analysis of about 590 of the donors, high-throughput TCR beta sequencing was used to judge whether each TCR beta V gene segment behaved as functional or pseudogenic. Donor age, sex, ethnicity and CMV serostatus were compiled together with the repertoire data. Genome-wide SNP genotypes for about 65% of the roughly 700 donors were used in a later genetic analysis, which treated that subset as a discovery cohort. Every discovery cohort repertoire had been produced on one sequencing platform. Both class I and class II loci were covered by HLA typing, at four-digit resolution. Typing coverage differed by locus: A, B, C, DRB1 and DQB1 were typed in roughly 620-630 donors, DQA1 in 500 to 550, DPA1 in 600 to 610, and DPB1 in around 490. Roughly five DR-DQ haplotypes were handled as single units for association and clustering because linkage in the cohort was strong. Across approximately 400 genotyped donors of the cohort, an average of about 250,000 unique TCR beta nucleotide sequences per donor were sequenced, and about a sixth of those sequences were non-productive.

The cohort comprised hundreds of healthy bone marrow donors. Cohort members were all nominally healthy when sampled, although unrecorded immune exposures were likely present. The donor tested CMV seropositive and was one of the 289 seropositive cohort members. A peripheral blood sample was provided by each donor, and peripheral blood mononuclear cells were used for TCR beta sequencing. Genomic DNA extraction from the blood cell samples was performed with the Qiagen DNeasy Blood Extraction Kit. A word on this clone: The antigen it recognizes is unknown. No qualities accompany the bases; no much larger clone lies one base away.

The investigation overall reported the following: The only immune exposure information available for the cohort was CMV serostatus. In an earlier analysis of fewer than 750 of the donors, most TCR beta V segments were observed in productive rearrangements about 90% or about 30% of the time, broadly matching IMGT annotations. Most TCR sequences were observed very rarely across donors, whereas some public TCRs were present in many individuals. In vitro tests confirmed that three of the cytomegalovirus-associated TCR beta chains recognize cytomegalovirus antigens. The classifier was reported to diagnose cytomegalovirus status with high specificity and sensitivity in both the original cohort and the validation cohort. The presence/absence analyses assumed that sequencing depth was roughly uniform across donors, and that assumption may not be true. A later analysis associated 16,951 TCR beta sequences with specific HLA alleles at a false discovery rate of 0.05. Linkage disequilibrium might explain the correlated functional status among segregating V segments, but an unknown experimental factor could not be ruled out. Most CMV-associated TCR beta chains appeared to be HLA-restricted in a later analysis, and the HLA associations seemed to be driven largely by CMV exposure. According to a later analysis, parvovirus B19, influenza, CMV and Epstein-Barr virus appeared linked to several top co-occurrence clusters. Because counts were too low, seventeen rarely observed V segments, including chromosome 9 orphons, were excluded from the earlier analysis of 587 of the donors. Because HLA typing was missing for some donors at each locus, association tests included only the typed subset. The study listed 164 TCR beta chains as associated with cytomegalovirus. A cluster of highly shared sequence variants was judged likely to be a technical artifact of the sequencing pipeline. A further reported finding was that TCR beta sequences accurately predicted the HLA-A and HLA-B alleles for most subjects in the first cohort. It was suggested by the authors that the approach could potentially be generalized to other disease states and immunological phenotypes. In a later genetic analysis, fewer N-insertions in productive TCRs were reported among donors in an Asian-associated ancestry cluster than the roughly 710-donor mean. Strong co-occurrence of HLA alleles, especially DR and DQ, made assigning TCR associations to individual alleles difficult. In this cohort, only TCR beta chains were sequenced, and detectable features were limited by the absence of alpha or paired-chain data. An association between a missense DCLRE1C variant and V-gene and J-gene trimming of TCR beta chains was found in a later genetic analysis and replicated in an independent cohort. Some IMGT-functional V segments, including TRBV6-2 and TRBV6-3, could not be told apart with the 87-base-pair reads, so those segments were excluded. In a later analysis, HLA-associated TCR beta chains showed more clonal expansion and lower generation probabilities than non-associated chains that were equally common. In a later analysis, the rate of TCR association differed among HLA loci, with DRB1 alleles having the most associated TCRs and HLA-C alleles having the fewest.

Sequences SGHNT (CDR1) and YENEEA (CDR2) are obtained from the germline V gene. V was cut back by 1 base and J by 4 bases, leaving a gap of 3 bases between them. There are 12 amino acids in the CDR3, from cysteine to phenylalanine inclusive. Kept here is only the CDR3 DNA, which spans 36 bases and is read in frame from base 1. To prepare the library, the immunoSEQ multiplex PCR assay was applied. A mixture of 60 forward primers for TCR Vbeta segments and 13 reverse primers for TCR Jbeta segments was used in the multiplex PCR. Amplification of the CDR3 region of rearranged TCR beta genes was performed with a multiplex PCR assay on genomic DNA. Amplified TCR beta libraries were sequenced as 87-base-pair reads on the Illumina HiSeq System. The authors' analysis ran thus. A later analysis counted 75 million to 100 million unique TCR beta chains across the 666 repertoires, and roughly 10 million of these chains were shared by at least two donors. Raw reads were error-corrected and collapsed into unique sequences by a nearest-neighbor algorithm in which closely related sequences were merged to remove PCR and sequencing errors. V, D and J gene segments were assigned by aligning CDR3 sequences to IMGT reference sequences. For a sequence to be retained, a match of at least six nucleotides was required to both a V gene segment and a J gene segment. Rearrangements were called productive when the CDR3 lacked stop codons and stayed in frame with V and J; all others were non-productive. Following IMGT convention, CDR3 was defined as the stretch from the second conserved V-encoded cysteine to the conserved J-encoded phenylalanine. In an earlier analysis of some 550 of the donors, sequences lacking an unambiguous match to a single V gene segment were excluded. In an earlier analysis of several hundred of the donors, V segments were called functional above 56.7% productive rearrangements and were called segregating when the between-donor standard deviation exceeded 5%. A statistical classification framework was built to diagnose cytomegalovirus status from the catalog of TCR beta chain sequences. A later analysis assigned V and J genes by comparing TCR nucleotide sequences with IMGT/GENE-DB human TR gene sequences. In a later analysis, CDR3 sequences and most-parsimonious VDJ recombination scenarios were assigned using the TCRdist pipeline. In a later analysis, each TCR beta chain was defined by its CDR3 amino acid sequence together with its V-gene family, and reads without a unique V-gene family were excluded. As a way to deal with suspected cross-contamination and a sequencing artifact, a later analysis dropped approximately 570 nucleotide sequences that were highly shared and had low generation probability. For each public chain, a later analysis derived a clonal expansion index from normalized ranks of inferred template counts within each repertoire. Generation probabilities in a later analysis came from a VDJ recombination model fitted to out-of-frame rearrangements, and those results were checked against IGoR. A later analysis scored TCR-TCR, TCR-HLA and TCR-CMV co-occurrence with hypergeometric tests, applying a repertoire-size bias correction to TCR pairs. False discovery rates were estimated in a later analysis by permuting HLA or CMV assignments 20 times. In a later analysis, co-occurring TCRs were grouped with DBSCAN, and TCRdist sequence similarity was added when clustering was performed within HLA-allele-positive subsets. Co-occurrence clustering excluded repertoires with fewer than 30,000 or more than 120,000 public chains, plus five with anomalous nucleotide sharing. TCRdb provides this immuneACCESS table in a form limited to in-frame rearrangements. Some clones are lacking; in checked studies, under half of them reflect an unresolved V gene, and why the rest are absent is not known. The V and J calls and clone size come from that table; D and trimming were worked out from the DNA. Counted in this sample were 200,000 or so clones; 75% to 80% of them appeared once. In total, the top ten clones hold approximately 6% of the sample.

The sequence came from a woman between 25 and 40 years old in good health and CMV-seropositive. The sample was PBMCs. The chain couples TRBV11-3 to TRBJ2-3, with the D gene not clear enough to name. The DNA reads TGTGCCAGCAGCTTAGCTGCAGATACGCAGTATTTT. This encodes CASSLAADTQYF. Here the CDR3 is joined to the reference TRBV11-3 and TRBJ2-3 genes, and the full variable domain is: EAGVVQSPRYKIIEKKQPVAFWCNPISGHNTLYWYLQNLGQGPELLIRYENEEAVDDSQLPKDRFSAERLKGVDSTLKIQPAELGDSAVYLCASSLAADTQYFGPGTRLTVL.